This TCR beta chain originates from a study of CD4+ T cells in melanoma. TCRdb keeps only in-frame clones here, not all; method: immunoSEQ multiplex PCR. The sample carries more than 13,000 clones, 62% recorded once. V was cut by 5 bases and J by 0 bases, with 14 bases left in between. The CDR3 sequence is 15 residues long. CDR1 GTSNPN and CDR2 SVGIG come from the germline V gene (reference sequence). The chain employs TRBV30 and TRBJ1-3; no clear D gene. This TCR was sampled from a human donor with melanoma. Source material: cells from a culture (not recorded whether cultured in vitro). CDR3: CAWGAGRPSGNTIYF. In DNA, the CDR3 is TGTGCCTGGGGTGCAGGTAGACCCTCTGGAAACACCATATATTTT.